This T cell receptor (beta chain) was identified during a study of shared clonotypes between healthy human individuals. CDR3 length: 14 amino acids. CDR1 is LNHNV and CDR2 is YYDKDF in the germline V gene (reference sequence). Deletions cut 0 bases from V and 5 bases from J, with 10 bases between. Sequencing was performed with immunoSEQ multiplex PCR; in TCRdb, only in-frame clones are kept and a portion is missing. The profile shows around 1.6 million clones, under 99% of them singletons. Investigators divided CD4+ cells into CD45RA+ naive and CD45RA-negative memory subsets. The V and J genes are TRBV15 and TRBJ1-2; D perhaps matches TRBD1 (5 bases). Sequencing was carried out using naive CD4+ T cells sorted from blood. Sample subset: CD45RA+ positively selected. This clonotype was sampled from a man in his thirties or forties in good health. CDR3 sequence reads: CATSRDRGVYGYTF. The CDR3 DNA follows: TGTGCCACCAGCAGAGATCGAGGGGTTTATGGCTACACCTTC.